This TCR beta chain derives from a study of blood T cell repertoires in COVID-19. As for the study in general: The cDNA or gDNA used as material had been derived from T cells, B-cell-depleted T cells, or PBMCs.

Looked up from germline, CDR1 is ENHRY and CDR2 is SYGVKD. After removal of 6 bases from V and 7 bases from J, the junction contained 10 bases not matched to a gene. The CDR3 length is 15 residues. Only a few counts were recorded for this clone. The protocol was immunoSEQ multiplex PCR, while the TCRdb copy is restricted to in-frame clones and leaves out a portion. This table holds 70,000 to 90,000 clones, around 80% found once. The sample taken for sequencing was peripheral blood. V gene TRBV10-3 combines with J gene TRBJ2-3; TRBD2 matches 10 bases. The receptor's source is a man aged 65 to 79 with acute or convalescent COVID-19. CDR3 region: CAISTGVAGGNTQYF. The CDR3 region has the DNA TGTGCCATCAGCACAGGCGTAGCGGGGGGTAATACGCAGTATTTT.